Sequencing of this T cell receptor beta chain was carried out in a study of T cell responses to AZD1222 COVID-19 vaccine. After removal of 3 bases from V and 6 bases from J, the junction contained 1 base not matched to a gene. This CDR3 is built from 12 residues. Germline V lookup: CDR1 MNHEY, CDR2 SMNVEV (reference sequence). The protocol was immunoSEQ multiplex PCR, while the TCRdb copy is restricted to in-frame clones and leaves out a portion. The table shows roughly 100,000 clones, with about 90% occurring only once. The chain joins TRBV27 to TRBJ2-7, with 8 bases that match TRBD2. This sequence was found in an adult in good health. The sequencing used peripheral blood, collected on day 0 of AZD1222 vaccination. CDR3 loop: CASSLSGSEQYF. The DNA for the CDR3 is TGTGCCAGCAGTTTGAGCGGGAGCGAGCAGTACTTC.